This record covers a single T cell receptor (beta chain). No antigen is known for it. Vbeta (60) and Jbeta (13) primers were used in the PCR. Using immunoSEQ multiplex PCR, the repertoire was profiled, and TCRdb retains in-frame clones only, with some absent. The repertoire consists of 96,000 or so clones, with roughly 79% occurring once and the leading ten covering roughly an eighth. This specimen belongs to a study of cytomegalovirus exposure and HLA in healthy donors. The study's findings and limits: Confirmation was obtained in vitro that a few CMV-associated chains are specific for CMV antigens.

CDR3 length: 17 residues. Germline values: CDR1 SEHNR, CDR2 FQNEAQ (reference sequence). V was trimmed by 5 bases and J by 4 bases, leaving 20 bases between them. The source is a woman in her 70s in good health and CMV-seropositive. The chain couples TRBV7-9 to TRBJ2-2; tentative D call: TRBD2 (6 bases). Sample: PBMCs. CDR3 nucleotide sequence: TGTGCCAGCAGCCCACATGACGGGACTTACTTCACCGGGGAGCTGTTTTTT. This translates into CASSPHDGTYFTGELFF. Drawing the rest from reference TRBV7-9 and TRBJ2-2, the complete variable domain is DTGVSQNPRHKITKRGQNVTFRCDPISEHNRLYWYRQTLGQGPEFLTYFQNEAQLEKSRLLSDRFSAERPKGSFSTLEIQRTEQGDSAMYLCASSPHDGTYFTGELFFGEGSRLTVL.